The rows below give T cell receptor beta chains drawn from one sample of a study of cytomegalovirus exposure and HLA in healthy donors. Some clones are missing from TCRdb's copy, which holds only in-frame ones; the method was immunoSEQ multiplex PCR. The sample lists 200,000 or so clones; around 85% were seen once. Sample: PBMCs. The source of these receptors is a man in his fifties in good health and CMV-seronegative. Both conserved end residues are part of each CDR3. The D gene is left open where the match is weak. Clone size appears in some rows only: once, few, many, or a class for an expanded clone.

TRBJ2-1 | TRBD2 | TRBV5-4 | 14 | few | TGTGCCAGCAGCTTGGCTAGCGGGGCGGCTGAGCAGTTCTTC | CASSLASGAAEQFF
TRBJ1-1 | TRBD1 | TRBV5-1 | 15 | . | TGCGCCAGCAGCTGGGGGGACAGGGATCCCACTGAAGCTTTCTTT | CASSWGDRDPTEAFF
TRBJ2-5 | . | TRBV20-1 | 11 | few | TGCAGTGCCGGAGTGGAAGAGACCCAGTACTTC | CSAGVEETQYF
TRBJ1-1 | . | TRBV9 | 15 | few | TGTGCCAGCAGCGGGCTCGAGGGCATGAACACTGAAGCTTTCTTT | CASSGLEGMNTEAFF
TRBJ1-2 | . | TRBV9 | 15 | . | TGTGCCAGCAGCGTAGTAACCGTCGCGAGCTATGGCTACACCTTC | CASSVVTVASYGYTF
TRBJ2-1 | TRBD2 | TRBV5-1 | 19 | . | TGCGCCAGCAGCTTGATGGGACTAGCGGGAGGACTCTCCTACAATGAGCAGTTCTTC | CASSLMGLAGGLSYNEQFF
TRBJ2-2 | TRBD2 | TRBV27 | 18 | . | TGTGCCAGCAGTCCGTTTGGGGGCGGGAGGGGAGGAACCGGGGAGCTGTTTTTT | CASSPFGGGRGGTGELFF
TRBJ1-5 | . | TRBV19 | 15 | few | TGTGCCAGTAGTGGCCGGACAGAGGGAGGGCAGCCCCAGCATTTT | CASSGRTEGGQPQHF
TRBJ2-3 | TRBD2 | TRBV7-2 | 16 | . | TGTGCCAGCAGCTTAGGGCTAGCGGGTTCTGGAGATACGCAGTATTTT | CASSLGLAGSGDTQYF
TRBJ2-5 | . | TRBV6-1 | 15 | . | TGTGCCAGCAGTGAGGAGGGGCTCCGCCCCGAGACCCAGTACTTC | CASSEEGLRPETQYF
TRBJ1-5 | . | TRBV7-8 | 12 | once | TGTGCCAGCAGCCTTGGGGGGGCAGCCCAGCATTTT | CASSLGGAAQHF
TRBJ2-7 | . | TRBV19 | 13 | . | TGTGCCAGTAGTAGGGGCGGCTCCTACGAGCAGTACTTC | CASSRGGSYEQYF
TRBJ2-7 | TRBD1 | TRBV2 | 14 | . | TGTGCCAGCAGGTTGACAGGGAGCTCCTACGAGCAGTACTTC | CASRLTGSSYEQYF
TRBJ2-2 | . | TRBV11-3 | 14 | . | TGTGCCAGCAGCGTGTCGCGGGGTAACGGGGAGCTGTTTTTT | CASSVSRGNGELFF
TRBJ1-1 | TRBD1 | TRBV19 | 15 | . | TGTGCCAGTAGTATAATTACAGGGGGTTTCACTGAAGCTTTCTTT | CASSIITGGFTEAFF
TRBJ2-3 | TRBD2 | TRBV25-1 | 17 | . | TGTGCCAGCAGTAGTCGGGGAGGGCACGGGTTCGAGGATACGCAGTATTTT | CASSSRGGHGFEDTQYF
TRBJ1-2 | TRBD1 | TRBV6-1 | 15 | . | TGTGCCAGCAGTGCCCAGGGGGCCGGCGACTATGGCTACACCTTC | CASSAQGAGDYGYTF
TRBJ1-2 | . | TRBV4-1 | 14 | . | TGCGCCAGCAGCCAAGATTGGCAGGTTTATGGCTACACCTTC | CASSQDWQVYGYTF
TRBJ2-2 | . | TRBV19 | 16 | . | TGTGCCAGTAGCCCCGGCAGGGGACCGAACACCGGGGAGCTGTTTTTT | CASSPGRGPNTGELFF
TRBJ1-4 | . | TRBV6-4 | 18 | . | TGTGCCAGCACCCACGGGCAGGACAGAGGTTCAACTAATGAAAAACTGTTTTTT | CASTHGQDRGSTNEKLFF
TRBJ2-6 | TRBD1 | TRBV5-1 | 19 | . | TGCGCCAGCAGCTTCACAGGGGGCGTACTGGGCTCTGGGGCCAACGTCCTGACTTTC | CASSFTGGVLGSGANVLTF
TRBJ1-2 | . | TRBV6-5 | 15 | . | TGTGCCAGCAGTTTATCGTACAGGGTTTTCTCTGGCTACACCTTC | CASSLSYRVFSGYTF
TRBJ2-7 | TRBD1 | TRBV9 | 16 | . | TGTGCCAGCAGCGTAGGGGGCCAGGGGGCAGTCTACGAGCAGTACTTC | CASSVGGQGAVYEQYF
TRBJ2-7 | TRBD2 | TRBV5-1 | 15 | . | TGCGCCAGCAGACCCGCCGGGACTAGCGGCTACGAGCAGTACTTC | CASRPAGTSGYEQYF
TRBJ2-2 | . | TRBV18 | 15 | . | TGTGCCAGCTCACCACGCGACGGAGACACCGGGGAGCTGTTTTTT | CASSPRDGDTGELFF
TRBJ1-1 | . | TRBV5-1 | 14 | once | TGCGCCAGCAGCTCCTCAGGGGATTCCACTGAAGCTTTCTTT | CASSSSGDSTEAFF
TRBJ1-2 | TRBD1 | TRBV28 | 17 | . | TGTGCCAGCAGCCGTCCCGGGACAGGGACAATTAACTATGGCTACACCTTC | CASSRPGTGTINYGYTF
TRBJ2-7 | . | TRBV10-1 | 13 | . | TGCGCCAGCAGTGATCGGACAAAATACGAGCAGTACTTC | CASSDRTKYEQYF